The rows below give T cell receptor beta chains drawn from one sample of a study of T cell changes during pregnancy in multiple sclerosis. Sequencing was performed with immunoSEQ multiplex PCR; in TCRdb, only in-frame clones are kept and a portion is missing. The data hold 26,000 or so clones, with 90% to 95% observed a single time. This specimen consisted of peripheral blood, obtained in the first trimester of pregnancy. All receptors derive from a female donor in good health, enrolled as a control in a pregnancy study. Each CDR3 is given with its conserved first and last residue. The order of the fields is CDR3 DNA, CDR3 protein, D gene, J gene, V gene. A D gene is named only where the DNA matches it firmly.

cdr3_nt: TGTGCCAGTCGGACAGGGCCTGGGGCTTTCTTT
cdr3_aa: CASRTGPGAFF
d_call: TRBD1
j_call: TRBJ1-1
v_call: TRBV19

cdr3_nt: TGTGCCAGTAGACTCTCGGAGGGATCCGTGAACACTGAAGCTTTCTTT
cdr3_aa: CASRLSEGSVNTEAFF
d_call: NA
j_call: TRBJ1-1
v_call: TRBV19

cdr3_nt: TGTGCCAGCAGTCTCGACGGGAATATGAACACTGAAGCTTTCTTT
cdr3_aa: CASSLDGNMNTEAFF
d_call: NA
j_call: TRBJ1-1
v_call: TRBV6-5

cdr3_nt: TGCGCCAGCAGCCTGCCTAGCGGGGGGATACAAGAGACCCAGTACTTC
cdr3_aa: CASSLPSGGIQETQYF
d_call: TRBD2
j_call: TRBJ2-5
v_call: TRBV5-1

cdr3_nt: TGTGCCAGCAGCTTAGACAGGGTGGGCTACACCTTC
cdr3_aa: CASSLDRVGYTF
d_call: NA
j_call: TRBJ1-2
v_call: TRBV7-2

cdr3_nt: TGTGCCAGCAGACCGACTAGAGGGACCGGGGAGCTGTTTTTT
cdr3_aa: CASRPTRGTGELFF
d_call: NA
j_call: TRBJ2-2
v_call: TRBV11-3

cdr3_nt: TGTGCCAGCAGGTCTGCTAGCGGGAGGGCCAATGAGCAGTTCTTC
cdr3_aa: CASRSASGRANEQFF
d_call: TRBD2
j_call: TRBJ2-1
v_call: TRBV5-4

cdr3_nt: TGCGCCAGCAGCGAACGACAGGGTTGGACTGAAGCTTTCTTT
cdr3_aa: CASSERQGWTEAFF
d_call: TRBD1
j_call: TRBJ1-1
v_call: TRBV10-1

cdr3_nt: TGTGCCAGCAGTTTCCCCGCAGGGGGTCAAAGGGGCTACGAGCAGTACTTC
cdr3_aa: CASSFPAGGQRGYEQYF
d_call: TRBD1
j_call: TRBJ2-7
v_call: TRBV28

cdr3_nt: TGTGCCAGTAGGGGACAGGGTAATGAAAAACTGTTTTTT
cdr3_aa: CASRGQGNEKLFF
d_call: TRBD1
j_call: TRBJ1-4
v_call: TRBV19

cdr3_nt: TGCGCCAGCAGCCAAGGGACAGTCGACACAGATACGCAGTATTTT
cdr3_aa: CASSQGTVDTDTQYF
d_call: NA
j_call: TRBJ2-3
v_call: TRBV4-3

cdr3_nt: TGTGCCAGCAGCCCCGGGACTAGCGGAGGACTGATCAACGGGGAGCTGTTTTTT
cdr3_aa: CASSPGTSGGLINGELFF
d_call: TRBD2
j_call: TRBJ2-2
v_call: TRBV5-4

cdr3_nt: TGTGCCAGCAGCCCGGACAGGGGGTTCGACTATGGCTACACCTTC
cdr3_aa: CASSPDRGFDYGYTF
d_call: TRBD1
j_call: TRBJ1-2
v_call: TRBV5-6

cdr3_nt: TGCGCCAGCAGCCCGGGGACAAGCACAGATACGCAGTATTTT
cdr3_aa: CASSPGTSTDTQYF
d_call: NA
j_call: TRBJ2-3
v_call: TRBV5-1

cdr3_nt: TGTGCCAGCAGCCGACTAGAGACTGATACTGAAGCTTTCTTT
cdr3_aa: CASSRLETDTEAFF
d_call: NA
j_call: TRBJ1-1
v_call: TRBV7-6

cdr3_nt: TGTGCCAGCAGCTTTTTGGACAAAGTGCGAAATGAGCAGTTCTTC
cdr3_aa: CASSFLDKVRNEQFF
d_call: NA
j_call: TRBJ2-1
v_call: TRBV7-2

cdr3_nt: TGCAGCGTTGGACACATAGCTAACTATGGCTACACCTTC
cdr3_aa: CSVGHIANYGYTF
d_call: NA
j_call: TRBJ1-2
v_call: TRBV29-1

cdr3_nt: TGTGCCAGCAGCGACAGGTCAAGGGCTGAAGCTTTCTTT
cdr3_aa: CASSDRSRAEAFF
d_call: NA
j_call: TRBJ1-1
v_call: TRBV6-5